The next 25 T cell receptor beta chains were all read from a single sample in a study of OX40 agonist ivuxolimab in advanced cancers. This table comes from immunoSEQ multiplex PCR, and its TCRdb copy is limited to in-frame clones, with some not included. The sample holds about 76,000 clones, 85% to 90% seen once. The sequenced sample was CD4+ or CD8+ T cells sorted from blood, obtained in a trial of the OX40 agonist ivuxolimab. These receptors were taken from an adult with an advanced solid tumor such as melanoma, head and neck, liver or kidney cancer.

The chain has TRBV2 and TRBJ1-2; D remains ambiguous. The V and J ends lost 8 bases and 8 bases respectively, with 18 bases between them. The CDR3 length is 13 residues. Germline V gene sequence: CDR1 SNHLY, CDR2 FYNNEI. This CDR3 is CASHPLQARGYTF. The CDR3, as DNA: TGTGCCAGCCACCCCCTTCAGGCTCGGGGCTACACCTTC.

The chain uses TRBV28 and TRBJ2-2; 13 nucleotides align to TRBD2. Germline V gene data show CDR1 as MDHEN and CDR2 as SYDVKM. The ends lost 5 bases at V and 6 bases at J; junction bases unmatched: 6. The CDR3 has 16 residues. The CDR3 loop reads CASSLRTSGSPGELFF. The CDR3 DNA reads as TGTGCCAGCAGTCTAAGGACTAGCGGGAGTCCCGGGGAGCTGTTTTTT.

In its sample, this clone was seen a few times. V usage is TRBV19 and J usage is TRBJ1-1; D remains ambiguous. This CDR3 comprises 14 residues. V was cut by 4 bases and J by 1 base, with 10 bases left in between. The germline CDR1 and CDR2 sequences are LNHDA and SQIVND (reference sequence). CDR3 residues: CASSTHSGNTEAFF. The CDR3 nucleotides are TGTGCCAGTAGTACTCACAGCGGGAACACTGAAGCTTTCTTT.

The chain is built from TRBV13 and TRBJ2-1; no clear D gene. The CDR3 sequence is 14 residues long. The V end lost 2 bases, the J end lost 0 bases, and 5 bases lay between the germline ends. The germline V gene encodes CDR1 PRHDT and CDR2 FYEKMQ (reference sequence). CDR3 nucleotides: TGTGCCAGCAGCTTAACGGGCTCCTACAATGAGCAGTTCTTC. Protein product: CASSLTGSYNEQFF.

The V call is TRBV7-3, the J call TRBJ2-1; the D call may be TRBD1 or TRBD2 (6 bases each). Germline lookup yields CDR1 SGHTA and CDR2 FQGTGA. The CDR3 runs 15 residues. Trimming cost V 2 bases and J 7 bases, with 15 bases left between them. The CDR3 is CASSLLGGGGNEQFF. CDR3 in DNA: TGTGCCAGCAGCTTATTGGGCGGAGGGGGAAATGAGCAGTTCTTC. The full variable domain, with the rest looked up from reference TRBV7-3 and TRBJ2-1, is GAGVSQTPSNKVTEKGKYVELRCDPISGHTALYWYRQSLGQGPEFLIYFQGTGAADDSGLPNDRFFAVRPEGSVSTLKIQRTERGDSAVYLCASSLLGGGGNEQFFGPGTRLTVL.

This chain joins TRBV27 and TRBJ2-5; 7 nucleotides agree with TRBD1. The CDR3 length is 16 residues. Germline-derived CDR1 and CDR2 are MNHEY and SMNVEV (reference sequence). Trimming at V came to 4 bases and at J to 5 bases, leaving 13 bases not matched to a gene. The CDR3 region is CASSYRRGQGDETQYF. The CDR3 DNA reads TGTGCCAGCAGTTACCGCCGGGGCCAGGGGGACGAGACCCAGTACTTC.

The genes are TRBV27 and TRBJ2-3; 7 bases match TRBD1. Trimming cost V 7 bases and J 6 bases; bases outside gene matches: 4. The CDR3 extends over 12 amino acids. CDR1 and CDR2 (germline): MNHEY, SMNVEV (reference sequence). The CDR3 sequence: CASIGGRDTQYF. Written as DNA, the CDR3 is TGTGCCAGCATAGGGGGCAGGGATACGCAGTATTTT.

Worth noting for this clone: This specimen includes other DNA sequences encoding the same CDR3. CDR3 sequence: CASSLGRGTDTQYF. For the CDR3, the DNA is TGTGCCAGCAGCTTAGGAAGAGGCACAGATACGCAGTATTTT. The chain employs TRBV7-2 and TRBJ2-3; D not resolved. There are 14 residues in the CDR3. Germline V gene data show CDR1 as SGHTA and CDR2 as FQGNSA. V lost 1 base and J 1 base, leaving 6 bases between the germline ends.

The V and J genes are TRBV9 and TRBJ2-2, with no clear D. CDR3 length equals 13 residues. Germline assignment: CDR1 SGDLS and CDR2 YYNGEE. The ends were cut back, 0 bases at V and 5 bases at J, with 5 bases in the middle. The CDR3 DNA reads as TGTGCCAGCAGCGTAGAAATGACCGGGGAGCTGTTTTTT. It translates to CASSVEMTGELFF.

This sequence joins TRBV5-8 and TRBJ1-1, with D perhaps TRBD1 (5 bases). The germline V gene has CDR1 SGHTS and CDR2 YDEGEE. The CDR3 runs to 13 residues. V was pared by 3 bases and J by 3 bases, with 9 bases between. In nucleotides, the CDR3 is TGTGCCAGCAGCTGGGACCACGACACTGAAGCTTTCTTT. This codes for CASSWDHDTEAFF.

This clone was detected a few times. The genes are TRBV4-1 and TRBJ2-3; 16 nucleotides agree with TRBD2. Losses at the gene ends were 0 bases for V and 2 bases for J; bases not matched to a gene: 8. The CDR3 is 20 residues long. Per germline, CDR1 MGHRA and CDR2 YSYEKL. The CDR3 loop reads CASSQEAGTSGRAHTDTQYF. The CDR3 nucleotides are TGCGCCAGCAGCCAAGAGGCAGGGACTAGCGGGAGGGCCCACACAGATACGCAGTATTTT.

The chain has TRBV6-6 and TRBJ2-3, with D maybe TRBD1 (6 bases). This CDR3 contains 14 residues. In germline, CDR1 is MNHNY, CDR2 SVGAGI (reference sequence). V was clipped by 6 bases and J by 4 bases, with 14 bases between them. The DNA for the CDR3 is TGTGCCAGCAGCAGGACCAAGGGGGCAGATACGCAGTATTTT. As protein: CASSRTKGADTQYF.

The chain uses TRBV30 and TRBJ2-1; perhaps TRBD1 as D (5 bases). Germline loops: CDR1 GTSNPN, CDR2 SVGIG (reference sequence). The CDR3 contains 15 residues. V lost 2 bases and J 0 bases, leaving 11 bases between the germline ends. The CDR3 coding sequence is TGTGCCTGGAGTAAAGGGGCCAGCTCCTACAATGAGCAGTTCTTC. Protein sequence: CAWSKGASSYNEQFF.

The genes are TRBV6-6 and TRBJ2-1, with 12 bases aligning to TRBD2. The trim removed 6 bases at V and 5 bases at J, leaving 5 bases unmatched. This CDR3 comprises 15 residues. Germline V gene sequence: CDR1 MNHNY, CDR2 SVGAGI (reference sequence). The CDR3 region has the DNA TGTGCCAGCAGCCGGACTAGCGGGGCCCACAATGAGCAGTTCTTC. Translated: CASSRTSGAHNEQFF.

The chain recombines TRBV28 with TRBJ2-5; D possibly matches TRBD1 or TRBD2 (6 bases each). V shed 2 bases and J shed 2 bases, with 18 bases lying between them. The CDR3 sequence is 17 residues long. Germline V gene data show CDR1 as MDHEN and CDR2 as SYDVKM. CDR3 coding DNA: TGTGCCAGCAGTTTAAATCGTCAGGGGAGGTATCAAGAGACCCAGTACTTC. Residues: CASSLNRQGRYQETQYF.

The chain combines TRBV6-5 with TRBJ1-6; a possible D gene is TRBD1 (6 bases). The V gene lost 7 bases and the J gene lost 7 bases, with 14 bases spanning the gap. CDR3 size: 14 residues. Germline V gene sequence: CDR1 MNHEY, CDR2 SVGAGI. The CDR3 DNA follows: TGTGCCAGCACCCAACGACAGGAGAATTCACCCCTCCACTTT. It codes for CASTQRQENSPLHF.

With respect to this clone: The identical CDR3 is also encoded by other nucleotide sequences in the sample. The chain combines TRBV10-2 with TRBJ2-7; D gene uncertain. The CDR3 runs to 12 residues. Germline V gene sequence: CDR1 WSHSY, CDR2 SAAADI. The germline V and J ends were trimmed by 5 bases and 7 bases, with 12 bases remaining between them. DNA for the CDR3: TGCGCCAGCAGTCAGGAGTTCGGTGAGCAGTACTTC. Translating it yields CASSQEFGEQYF.

The rearrangement links TRBV2 to TRBJ2-7; TRBD2 agrees at 9 bases. V lost 3 bases, J lost 2 bases, and 5 bases stayed unmatched. Per the germline V gene, CDR1 is SNHLY and CDR2 is FYNNEI. The CDR3 is 15 amino acids. The CDR3 region has the DNA TGTGCCAGCAGTGATCCACGCGGGAGGGCCTACGAGCAGTACTTC. Translating gives CASSDPRGRAYEQYF.

The V call is TRBV28, the J call TRBJ2-2; the D is unclear. V was trimmed by 2 bases and J by 0 bases, leaving 13 bases between them. This CDR3 comprises 17 residues. Germline assignment: CDR1 MDHEN and CDR2 SYDVKM. CDR3 amino acids: CASSLPWTVSNTGELFF. CDR3 DNA sequence: TGTGCCAGCAGTTTACCTTGGACGGTTTCGAACACCGGGGAGCTGTTTTTT.

This chain uses TRBV2 with TRBJ2-2; D is possibly TRBD2 (5 bases). V was trimmed by 7 bases and J by 6 bases, leaving 21 bases between them. The germline V gene has CDR1 SNHLY and CDR2 FYNNEI. There are 16 residues in the CDR3. The CDR3 coding sequence is TGTGCCAGCACCCAGTACGGGGAAATAGAACCCGGGGAGCTGTTTTTT. This sequence encodes CASTQYGEIEPGELFF.

This clone was seen just once. One end of the junction does not line up with germline, which may come from a read error. The chain carries TRBV7-7 and TRBJ2-1, with TRBD2 matching over 12 bases. This CDR3 spans 15 amino acids. The germline V gene has CDR1 SSHAT and CDR2 FNYEAQ (reference sequence). The chain's CDR3 is CASSNGLAGSNEQFF. The CDR3 bases are TGTGCTAGCAGCAACGGACTAGCGGGAAGCAATGAGCAGTTCTTC.

V and J are TRBV5-8 and TRBJ1-3; D is unresolved. The CDR3 runs 14 residues. In germline, CDR1 is SGHTS, CDR2 YDEGEE. The germline V and J ends were trimmed by 6 bases and 0 bases, with 10 bases remaining between them. The CDR3 sequence is CASIEEISGNTIYF. CDR3 nucleotides: TGTGCCAGCATTGAAGAAATCTCTGGAAACACCATATATTTT.

Worth noting for this clone: Its ends do not fully match the called genes, so a read error is possible. This chain joins TRBV28 and TRBJ1-2, with unresolved D. This CDR3 has 14 residues. Germline V gives CDR1 MDHEN, CDR2 SYDVKM. CDR3: CASTLITNNYGYTF. Written as DNA, the CDR3 is TGTGCCAGCACTTTAATCACCAATAACTATGGCTACACCTTC.

The CDR3 DNA follows: TGTGCCATCAGTGTATCAGACAAAGGTGAAAAACTGTTTTTT. Encoded protein: CAISVSDKGEKLFF. The rearrangement uses TRBV10-3 and TRBJ1-4; no reliable D call. This CDR3 region has 14 residues. Trimming removed 4 bases from V and 7 bases from J, with 13 bases in between. Germline V gene sequence: CDR1 ENHRY, CDR2 SYGVKD.

The V call is TRBV7-2, the J call TRBJ2-3; D may be TRBD1 or TRBD2 (7 bases each). Trimming removed 5 bases from V and 3 bases from J, with 18 bases in between. Germline V gene data show CDR1 as SGHTA and CDR2 as FQGNSA. There are 16 residues in the CDR3. CDR3 DNA sequence: TGTGCCAGCAGCCCCAGGGGGGGCCCCCCGACAGATACGCAGTATTTT. Translation gives CASSPRGGPPTDTQYF.